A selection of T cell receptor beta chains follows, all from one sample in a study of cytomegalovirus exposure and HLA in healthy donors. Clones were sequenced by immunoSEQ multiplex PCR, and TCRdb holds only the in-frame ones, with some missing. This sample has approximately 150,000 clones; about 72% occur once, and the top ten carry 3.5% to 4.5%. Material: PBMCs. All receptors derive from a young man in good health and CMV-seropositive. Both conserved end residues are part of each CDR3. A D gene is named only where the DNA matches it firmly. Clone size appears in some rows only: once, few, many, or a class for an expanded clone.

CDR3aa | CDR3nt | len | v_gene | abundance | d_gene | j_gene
CASSQGDRGDTEAFF | TGCGCCAGCAGCCAAGGGGACAGAGGGGACACTGAAGCTTTCTTT | 15 | TRBV4-3 | few | TRBD1 | TRBJ1-1
CASSEFGGGATDTQYF | TGTGCCAGCAGTGAATTTGGCGGGGGGGCCACAGATACGCAGTATTTT | 16 | TRBV2 | . | TRBD2 | TRBJ2-3
CASSRGGPYEQYF | TGTGCCAGCAGTCGCGGGGGTCCCTACGAGCAGTACTTC | 13 | TRBV27 | . | TRBD2 | TRBJ2-7
CASSLEGGGQPQHF | TGCGCCAGCAGCTTGGAAGGGGGCGGTCAGCCCCAGCATTTT | 14 | TRBV5-1 | once | TRBD1 | TRBJ1-5
CATSPRGAGSGNTIYF | TGTGCCACATCACCCCGCGGGGCAGGGTCAGGAAACACCATATATTTT | 16 | TRBV15 | . | . | TRBJ1-3
CASSLPSGLTDTQYF | TGTGCCAGCAGTTTGCCTAGCGGACTCACAGATACGCAGTATTTT | 15 | TRBV28 | . | TRBD2 | TRBJ2-3
CAWGTTSGGLYEQYF | TGTGCCTGGGGGACCACTAGCGGGGGCCTCTACGAGCAGTACTTC | 15 | TRBV30 | . | TRBD2 | TRBJ2-7
CASSLAPTYEEAEAFF | TGTGCCAGCAGCTTAGCTCCAACTTACGAGGAGGCTGAAGCTTTCTTT | 16 | TRBV7-6 | few | . | TRBJ1-1
CASSPRTGGNTEAFF | TGTGCCAGCAGTCCCCGGACAGGGGGCAACACTGAAGCTTTCTTT | 15 | TRBV6-5 | . | TRBD1 | TRBJ1-1
CASSQEEDLDTIYF | TGCGCCAGCAGCCAAGAAGAGGACTTGGACACCATATATTTT | 14 | TRBV4-3 | few | . | TRBJ1-3
CASSSDRAGEFFEQYF | TGTGCCAGCAGCTCGGACAGGGCCGGAGAGTTTTTCGAGCAGTACTTC | 16 | TRBV11-2 | . | TRBD1 | TRBJ2-7
CASSLVRSPLHF | TGTGCCAGCAGCTTGGTTCGGTCACCCCTCCACTTT | 12 | TRBV5-6 | . | . | TRBJ1-6
CATVETGEDTQYF | TGTGCCACCGTCGAGACAGGGGAGGATACGCAGTATTTT | 13 | TRBV10-3 | once | TRBD1 | TRBJ2-3
CASRGTGMNTEAFF | TGTGCCAGCAGGGGGACAGGTATGAACACTGAAGCTTTCTTT | 14 | TRBV2 | few | TRBD1 | TRBJ1-1
CASSTPTGPGNSPLHF | TGTGCCAGCAGTACCCCGACAGGGCCGGGGAATTCACCCCTCCACTTT | 16 | TRBV28 | . | TRBD1 | TRBJ1-6
CASRSGQGHGYTF | TGTGCCAGCAGATCCGGACAGGGGCATGGCTACACCTTC | 13 | TRBV28 | . | TRBD1 | TRBJ1-2
CASSQRRGAHGYTF | TGCGCCAGCAGCCAAAGGCGGGGGGCGCATGGCTACACCTTC | 14 | TRBV4-3 | . | . | TRBJ1-2
CAWSVQGSEQYF | TGTGCCTGGAGTGTACAGGGTTCCGAGCAGTACTTC | 12 | TRBV30 | . | . | TRBJ2-7
CASSKRARGVGAFF | TGTGCCAGCAGCAAACGGGCCAGGGGGGTGGGGGCTTTCTTT | 14 | TRBV21-1 | . | . | TRBJ1-1
CATSRDPGQVGEKLFF | TGTGCCACCAGCAGAGATCCGGGACAGGTGGGGGAAAAACTGTTTTTT | 16 | TRBV15 | . | TRBD1 | TRBJ1-4
CASGLAPTSVNEQFF | TGTGCTAGTGGTCTAGCCCCCACTAGCGTGAATGAGCAGTTCTTC | 15 | TRBV12-5 | . | TRBD2 | TRBJ2-1
CASSTSTDTQYF | TGTGCCAGCAGTACTAGCACAGATACGCAGTATTTT | 12 | TRBV2 | . | . | TRBJ2-3
CASEGGARYNEQFF | TGTGCCAGCGAGGGGGGGGCCAGGTACAATGAGCAGTTCTTC | 14 | TRBV25-1 | . | . | TRBJ2-1
CASSRGGVTEAFF | TGTGCCAGCAGTCGAGGGGGGGTCACTGAAGCTTTCTTT | 13 | TRBV7-6 | . | . | TRBJ1-1
CASSLAGHYGYTF | TGTGCCAGCAGCTTGGCAGGGCACTATGGCTACACCTTC | 13 | TRBV5-6 | . | . | TRBJ1-2
CASSSGTSGGSVQYF | TGTGCCAGCAGCTCCGGGACTAGCGGGGGTAGTGTGCAGTACTTC | 15 | TRBV7-6 | few | TRBD2 | TRBJ2-7
CASRSVTERKSGPQHF | TGTGCCAGCAGAAGTGTTACTGAAAGGAAATCAGGGCCCCAGCATTTT | 16 | TRBV27 | once | . | TRBJ1-5
CASRPQGANSPLHF | TGTGCCAGCAGGCCACAGGGGGCGAATTCACCCCTCCACTTT | 14 | TRBV6-5 | . | TRBD1 | TRBJ1-6
CASSLSDRAYEKLFF | TGTGCCAGCAGTTTATCCGACAGGGCTTATGAAAAACTGTTTTTT | 15 | TRBV28 | . | TRBD1 | TRBJ1-4
CASSEGGTGFYEQYF | TGTGCCAGCAGTGAAGGCGGTACAGGATTCTACGAGCAGTACTTC | 15 | TRBV6-1 | few | . | TRBJ2-7
CASSSDGGFYGYTF | TGTGCCAGCAGCTCGGACGGAGGTTTCTATGGCTACACCTTC | 14 | TRBV7-9 | few | . | TRBJ1-2
CASSPGTGGRSNQPQHF | TGTGCCAGCTCACCTGGGACAGGGGGCCGTAGCAATCAGCCCCAGCATTTT | 17 | TRBV18 | . | TRBD1 | TRBJ1-5
CASSLYRGGTQYF | TGTGCCAGCAGTTTATACAGGGGCGGGACCCAGTACTTC | 13 | TRBV27 | once | TRBD1 | TRBJ2-5
CASSQMDRTLNTEAFF | TGTGCCAGCTCACAAATGGACAGAACCTTGAACACTGAAGCTTTCTTT | 16 | TRBV18 | once | . | TRBJ1-1
CASSFESSSGNTIHF | TGTGCCAGCAGCTTCGAGAGTAGCTCTGGAAACACCATACATTTT | 15 | TRBV7-2 | . | . | TRBJ1-3
CASSETSYEQYF | TGTGCCAGCAGTGAGACAAGCTACGAGCAGTACTTC | 12 | TRBV25-1 | . | . | TRBJ2-7
CASSLFRGSQETQYF | TGTGCCAGCAGCTTATTTCGGGGGAGCCAAGAGACCCAGTACTTC | 15 | TRBV7-2 | . | . | TRBJ2-5